This is a list of T cell receptor beta chains from one sample in a study of cytotoxic CD8 clonotypes in ibrutinib-treated CLL. Using immunoSEQ multiplex PCR, the repertoire was profiled, and TCRdb retains in-frame clones only, with some absent. The sample carries some 15,000 clones, approximately 60% recorded once. The material was PBMCs, obtained before ibrutinib treatment. The receptors were sampled from a human donor with chronic lymphocytic leukemia. CDR3s leave out the opening cysteine and the closing phenylalanine or tryptophan. The order of the fields is V gene, CDR3 length, CDR3 protein.

TRBV18 | 14 | ASSPRRLAGRDEQF
TRBV14 | 16 | ASSLHIAGGPAGGELF
TRBV27 | 10 | ASAGQSHEQY
TRBV19 | 13 | ASSIPGVGRYEQY
TRBV6-5 | 12 | ASSGVGGNTEAF
TRBV2 | 13 | ASSDRTGSRSPLH
TRBV10-3 | 12 | AIRTGLLPGEQF
TRBV5-1 | 13 | ASTNTGSRHTEAF
TRBV5-6 | 13 | ASSLVGRSQDTQY
TRBV28 | 10 | ASRVGSTEAF
TRBV4-1 | 16 | ASSQRGTSGPSTDTQY
TRBV5-6 | 13 | ASSLIRDAINTQY
TRBV6-1 | 13 | ASSENRGWEEKLF
TRBV14 | 12 | ASSPSGGPETQY
TRBV7-9 | 15 | ASSLDRGHSGANVLT
TRBV6-5 | 11 | ASQGSMNTEAF
TRBV29-1 | 13 | SVEGGTRHYNEQF
TRBV18 | 11 | ASSPVGYGELF
TRBV7-8 | 10 | ASSFGRNEQF
TRBV2 | 13 | ASSAGGGIWTEAF
TRBV28 | 13 | ASRPSRGPNSPLH
TRBV19 | 13 | ASQHSGSFIQPQH
TRBV19 | 13 | ASTDRGYSNQPQH
TRBV11-2 | 11 | ASGVTSTDTQY
TRBV7-1 | 12 | ASSLGGNSYEQY
TRBV28 | 11 | ASRRAYQETQY
TRBV19 | 13 | ARPTSGGAGKTQY
TRBV6-5 | 9 | ASRAGDGYT
TRBV6-1 | 12 | ASSVTRTNTEAF
TRBV2 | 12 | ASKGVGAKNIQY
TRBV20-1 | 9 | SAPLPYEQY
TRBV5-4 | 12 | ASSPDRVGYGYT
TRBV7-9 | 12 | ASSSTGAYNEQF